This passage covers 25 T cell receptor beta chains from one sample sequenced in a study of OX40 agonist ivuxolimab in advanced cancers. Method: immunoSEQ multiplex PCR; TCRdb's copy keeps in-frame clones and lacks some. The sample carries some 86,000 clones, 90% recorded once. Source: CD4+ or CD8+ T cells sorted from blood, taken in a trial of the OX40 agonist ivuxolimab. The receptors were sampled from an adult with an advanced solid tumor such as melanoma, head and neck, liver or kidney cancer.

DNA of the CDR3: TGTGCCACCAGCAGGGGTCAAACAGTCTTAGGAGATACGCAGTATTTT. Translated, it gives CATSRGQTVLGDTQYF. The chain recombines TRBV15 with TRBJ2-3; D is undetermined. The V end lost 3 bases, the J end lost 5 bases, and 18 bases lay between the germline ends. The CDR3 loop spans 16 amino acids. Germline loops: CDR1 LNHNV, CDR2 YYDKDF (reference sequence).

The rearrangement links TRBV10-3 to TRBJ1-6; perhaps TRBD1 as D (5 bases). V was pared by 7 bases and J by 2 bases, with 12 bases between. Germline V gives CDR1 ENHRY, CDR2 SYGVKD. CDR3 length: 15 amino acids. This CDR3 is CAITGKGTYNSPLHF. The DNA for the CDR3 is TGTGCCATCACAGGGAAAGGGACCTATAATTCACCCCTCCACTTT.

This clone showed up just once. The chain is built from TRBV4-1 and TRBJ2-1; the D is unclear. CDR1 is MGHRA, CDR2 YSYEKL, per germline. The ends were cut back, 4 bases at V and 4 bases at J, with 8 bases in the middle. CDR3 size: 13 residues. In DNA form, the CDR3 reads TGCGCCAGCAGCCGGGAAGTTTACAATGAGCAGTTCTTC. This codes for CASSREVYNEQFF.

V usage is TRBV19 and J usage is TRBJ1-4; a weak D match, TRBD1 (5 bases). Germline V lookup: CDR1 LNHDA, CDR2 SQIVND (reference sequence). V was pared by 10 bases and J by 4 bases, with 16 bases between. The CDR3 has 14 amino acids. The CDR3, as DNA: TGTGCCACCAAAGGGGTCACGGGTAATGAAAAACTGTTTTTT. Translation: CATKGVTGNEKLFF.

The rearrangement uses TRBV14 and TRBJ1-1; a weak D match, TRBD1 (5 bases). The germline V gene encodes CDR1 SGHDN and CDR2 FVKESK. V dropped 5 bases and J dropped 3 bases, with 16 bases sitting between them. The CDR3 extends over 15 amino acids. The CDR3 bases are TGTGCCAGCAGCAAAAGAGGCGCGGGGGACACTGAAGCTTTCTTT. Residues: CASSKRGAGDTEAFF.

This chain connects TRBV5-6 to TRBJ1-6; possibly TRBD1 for D (5 bases). The CDR3 is 15 amino acids. Germline lookup yields CDR1 SGHDT and CDR2 YYEEEE. The V gene lost 4 bases and the J gene lost 2 bases, with 10 bases spanning the gap. The CDR3 DNA follows: TGTGCCAGCAGCCCCCGGGGGGCCTATAATTCACCCCTCCACTTT. It translates to CASSPRGAYNSPLHF.

J is TRBJ1-6 and V is TRBV15; maybe TRBD1 (5 bases). The V gene's germline CDR1 is LNHNV and CDR2 YYDKDF (reference sequence). V was clipped by 0 bases and J by 7 bases, with 13 bases between them. The CDR3 spans 16 residues. CDR3 sequence reads: CATSRDRDAGNSPLHF. Here the CDR3 DNA reads TGTGCCACCAGCAGAGACCGGGACGCAGGCAATTCACCCCTCCACTTT.

The chain has TRBV5-1 and TRBJ2-7, with 9 bases aligning to TRBD2. Germline CDR1 is SGHRS and CDR2 is YFSETQ. CDR3 length: 14 amino acids. The V segment lost 4 bases and the J segment 4 bases; nucleotides outside the gene matches: 6. DNA of the CDR3: TGCGCCAGCAGCACTAGCGGGTCCATTTACGAGCAGTACTTC. It translates to CASSTSGSIYEQYF.

The chain recombines TRBV28 with TRBJ1-1; no clear D gene. This CDR3 region has 12 residues. The V and J ends lost 7 bases and 4 bases respectively, with 10 bases between them. Germline V gene data show CDR1 as MDHEN and CDR2 as SYDVKM. The CDR3 coding sequence is TGTGCCAGCATTTCCCCCCCCACTGAAGCTTTCTTT. Translation: CASISPPTEAFF.

This clone has only a few counts. V and J are TRBV4-2 and TRBJ1-6; D is possibly TRBD1 (5 bases). V gave up 1 base and J gave up 1 base, with 8 bases separating them. Per the germline V gene, CDR1 is LGHNA and CDR2 is YNFKEQ. The CDR3 loop spans 16 amino acids. CDR3 sequence reads: CASSQGGVSYNSPLHF. DNA of the CDR3: TGTGCCAGCAGCCAAGGGGGGGTTTCCTATAATTCACCCCTCCACTTT.

CDR3 sequence reads: CASSLETSPGEQYV. The CDR3 DNA reads as TGCGCCAGCAGCTTGGAGACTAGCCCTGGTGAGCAGTACGTC. The chain joins TRBV5-1 to TRBJ2-7, with 7 bases that match TRBD2. With V trimmed by 0 bases and J by 7 bases, 7 bases remained unmatched. Per the germline V gene, CDR1 is SGHRS and CDR2 is YFSETQ. The CDR3 totals 14 residues.

The chain couples TRBV6-5 to TRBJ1-2; D ambiguous. Germline V lookup: CDR1 MNHEY, CDR2 SVGAGI. This CDR3 spans 14 amino acids. V lost 6 bases to trimming and J lost 4 bases, with 15 bases between them. CDR3 region: CASSTYGLGYGYTF. The CDR3 nucleotides are TGTGCCAGCAGCACCTACGGGTTGGGCTATGGCTACACCTTC.

The chain is built from TRBV18 and TRBJ1-3, with a tentative D call TRBD1 (5 bases). V lost 1 base, J lost 1 base, and 8 bases lay in between. This CDR3 comprises 15 residues. The germline gives CDR1 KGHSH, CDR2 LQKENI. CDR3 bases: TGTGCCAGCTCACCACGGGGCATTTCTGGAAACACCATATATTTT. This encodes CASSPRGISGNTIYF.

The chain has TRBV5-1 and TRBJ2-2; weak D call: TRBD2 (5 bases). Germline V gene sequence: CDR1 SGHRS, CDR2 YFSETQ. This CDR3 spans 16 amino acids. V was trimmed by 4 bases and J by 2 bases, leaving 15 bases between them. The CDR3 loop is CASSPEGGLNTGELFF. DNA of the CDR3: TGCGCCAGCAGCCCCGAGGGCGGACTTAACACCGGGGAGCTGTTTTTT.

This rearrangement joins TRBV2 to TRBJ2-2; D ambiguous. Germline-derived CDR1 and CDR2 are SNHLY and FYNNEI. V lost 3 bases, J lost 4 bases, and 9 bases lay in between. The CDR3 extends over 14 amino acids. The CDR3 DNA is TGTGCCAGCAGTGACTCTCCGGCCACCGGGGAGCTGTTTTTT. This translates into CASSDSPATGELFF.

The J gene is TRBJ1-2, the V gene TRBV28, with TRBD1 as a possible D gene (6 bases). V was trimmed by 4 bases and J by 1 base, leaving 16 bases between them. CDR1 and CDR2 from the germline V gene are MDHEN and SYDVKM. The CDR3 is 16 residues long. The CDR3 loop is CASSSPQGQGNYGYTF. The CDR3 DNA sequence: TGTGCCAGCAGTTCCCCTCAGGGGCAGGGTAACTATGGCTACACCTTC.

The CDR3, as DNA: TGTGCCAGCAGGACAACTAGCGGGGGGCCCGAGCAGTTCTTC. It specifies CASRTTSGGPEQFF. V gene TRBV2 combines with J gene TRBJ2-1; TRBD2 matches at 12 bases. V lost 6 bases to trimming and J lost 10 bases; unmatched junction nucleotides: 7. CDR1 and CDR2 from the germline V gene are SNHLY and FYNNEI. The CDR3 consists of 14 residues.

On this clone itself: The same CDR3 also results from other DNA sequences found in this sample. The rearrangement joins TRBV5-1 to TRBJ2-2; 7 bases map to TRBD2. The V gene's germline CDR1 is SGHRS and CDR2 YFSETQ. CDR3 length: 15 amino acids. The J segment lost 0 bases and the V segment lost 5 bases, leaving 4 bases of the junction unmatched. CDR3 coding DNA: TGCGCCAGCAGGGGTCGGGGGGCGAACACCGGGGAGCTGTTTTTT. Its translation: CASRGRGANTGELFF.

The rearrangement uses TRBV5-1 and TRBJ1-2, with TRBD1 matching over 8 bases. From germline, CDR1 is SGHRS and CDR2 YFSETQ. This CDR3 has 16 residues. The ends lost 0 bases at V and 5 bases at J; junction bases unmatched: 9. The CDR3, as DNA: TGCGCCAGCAGCTTGGCCCCCGACAGGGGCGGATATGGCTACACCTTC. Its translation: CASSLAPDRGGYGYTF. The full variable domain, its missing parts supplied by reference TRBV5-1 and TRBJ1-2, is KAGVTQTPRYLIKTRGQQVTLSCSPISGHRSVSWYQQTPGQGLQFLFEYFSETQRNKGNFPGRFSGRQFSNSRSEMNVSTLELGDSALYLCASSLAPDRGGYGYTFGSGTRLTVV.

The rearrangement joins TRBV5-1 to TRBJ1-4; 9 bases match TRBD1. Germline V gene data show CDR1 as SGHRS and CDR2 as YFSETQ. The junction had 5 bases not matched to a gene; V was cut back by 2 bases and J by 9 bases. The CDR3 has 14 residues. For the CDR3, the DNA is TGCGCCAGCAGCTTAGGGACAGGGAGGCAAAAACTGTTTTTT. Encoded protein: CASSLGTGRQKLFF.

V gene TRBV18 combines with J gene TRBJ2-3, with unresolved D. This CDR3 region has 14 residues. Trimming shortened V by 0 bases and J by 4 bases, and 8 bases separated the two germline ends. CDR1 is KGHSH and CDR2 is LQKENI in the germline V gene. As DNA, the CDR3 is TGTGCCAGCTCACCACCGTCTCAGGCAGATACGCAGTATTTT. Translating it yields CASSPPSQADTQYF.

This clone has only one observation. The chain combines TRBV27 with TRBJ1-1, with D possibly matching TRBD1 (5 bases). V lost 7 bases to trimming and J lost 0 bases, with 15 bases between them. CDR3 size: 15 residues. Germline loops: CDR1 MNHEY, CDR2 SMNVEV (reference sequence). CDR3: CASNRMTALNTEAFF. The CDR3 DNA reads TGTGCCAGCAACAGAATGACAGCCTTGAACACTGAAGCTTTCTTT.

This chain uses TRBV5-4 with TRBJ1-1; TRBD1 might be the D (5 bases). Germline values: CDR1 SGHNT, CDR2 YYREEE (reference sequence). Between the trimmed V and J ends, which lost 0 bases and 3 bases, there was a span of 12 bases. This CDR3 is 15 amino acids long. The CDR3 here is CASSLVPRVDTEAFF. The CDR3 coding sequence is TGTGCCAGCAGCTTGGTGCCCAGGGTGGACACTGAAGCTTTCTTT.

V is TRBV5-1 and J is TRBJ1-1; D is possibly TRBD1 (5 bases). The CDR3 covers 13 residues. Trimming took 5 bases from V and 2 from J, leaving 10 bases between them. In germline, CDR1 is SGHRS, CDR2 YFSETQ. The CDR3 loop reads CASSRQPNTEAFF. The CDR3 nucleotides are TGCGCCAGCAGTCGACAGCCTAACACTGAAGCTTTCTTT.

The chain is built from TRBV18 and TRBJ2-6, with 8 bases lining up with TRBD1. The CDR3 consists of 20 residues. The trim removed 1 base at V and 2 bases at J, leaving 13 bases unmatched. Germline loops: CDR1 KGHSH, CDR2 LQKENI. Here the CDR3 DNA reads TGTGCCAGCTCACCACTTCGACAAGGACAGGGAAATGCTGGGGCCAACGTCCTGACTTTC. It specifies CASSPLRQGQGNAGANVLTF.